This TCR beta chain was documented in a study of T cell responses to AZD1222 COVID-19 vaccine. The ends were cut back, 5 bases at V and 6 bases at J, with 8 bases in the middle. CDR1 is LGHDT and CDR2 is YNNKEL in the germline V gene (reference sequence). CDR3 length: 13 residues. Clones were read by immunoSEQ multiplex PCR, and TCRdb kept only the in-frame ones, dropping some. The sample holds 150,000 to 200,000 clones, approximately 90% seen once. This chain connects TRBV3-1 (or the pseudogene TRBV3-2) to TRBJ1-6; TRBD1 might be the D (6 bases). The sample was peripheral blood, taken on day 0 of AZD1222 vaccination. The clonotype originates from an adult in good health. CDR3 in amino acids: CASSGRGNSPLHF. In DNA form, the CDR3 reads TGTGCCAGCAGCGGCAGGGGTAATTCACCCCTCCACTTT.